This T cell receptor (beta chain) was identified in a study of regulatory T cells in long-lasting Graves disease. Time point of the sample: newly diagnosed GD, antithyroid drugs for less than 3 months. RNA isolated from PBMCs was used to make the TCR library. Investigators prepared the TCR beta libraries by applying iRepertoire HTBI primers and Arm-PCR of CDR3 regions. TCRdb fed the multiplex PCR reads into MiXCR, producing one record per CDR3 protein. The profile shows 440,000 or so distinct CDR3 sequences, more than 13% of them singletons. The CDR3 runs 15 residues. Germline assignment: CDR1 MNHEY and CDR2 SVGEGT. V dropped 4 bases and J dropped 6; count of bases not matched to a gene: 5. This clonotype came up many times. The same specimen was also included in a second study, on T cells in Graves' hyperthyroidism and ophthalmopathy.

The chain is built from TRBV6-2 or TRBV6-3 and TRBJ2-2; 10 nucleotides match TRBD2. This sequence originates from a woman aged 25-40 years with Graves disease. This material consisted of peripheral blood mononuclear cells (PBMCs), taken at new diagnosis, from a patient treated with antithyroid drugs. As DNA, the CDR3 is TGTGCCAGCAGTTGGGCTAGCGGGAGTTCCGGGGAGCTGTTTTTT. Translation gives CASSWASGSSGELFF.